Following are 8 T cell receptor beta chains from one sample sequenced in a study of T cell clonotyping in hematopoietic cell transplantation. This table comes from immunoSEQ multiplex PCR, and its TCRdb copy is limited to in-frame clones, with some not included. The top ten hold 45% to 60% of the sample, which has 9,000 to 10,000 clones, more than 80% seen once. The source was PBMCs, collected at the time of graft-versus-host disease after allogeneic stem cell transplant. The origin of the receptors is a male patient aged 55-69 years who had an allogeneic stem cell transplant from an unrelated donor, so the T cells may come from the graft donor. Some clones in this sample may be carry-over from other donors' samples.

The chain uses TRBV4-1 and TRBJ1-4; D is ambiguous. Trimming removed 4 bases at V and 8 bases at J, with 8 bases between. This CDR3 contains 12 residues. Germline assignment: CDR1 MGHRA and CDR2 YSYEKL. CDR3 residues: CASSPYTEKLFF. The CDR3 DNA is TGCGCCAGCAGCCCGTACACCGAAAAACTGTTTTTT.

This clone was recorded a few times. This sequence joins TRBV27 and TRBJ2-7, with D possibly called TRBD1 or TRBD2 (5 bases each). CDR1 and CDR2 (germline): MNHEY, SMNVEV (reference sequence). The CDR3 extends over 14 amino acids. Between the trimmed V and J ends, which lost 0 bases and 3 bases, there was a span of 9 bases. CDR3 nucleotides: TGTGCCAGCAGTTTATCGGGACCCAGCTACGAGCAGTACTTC. Encoded protein: CASSLSGPSYEQYF.

The rearrangement links TRBV5-6 to TRBJ1-5; 7 nucleotides match TRBD1. This CDR3 comprises 15 residues. Per the germline V gene, CDR1 is SGHDT and CDR2 is YYEEEE. With 4 bases clipped from V and 8 bases from J, the junction kept 12 bases outside the gene matches. CDR3: CASSATGNKREPQHF. The CDR3 coding sequence is TGTGCCAGCAGCGCGACAGGGAATAAGCGGGAGCCCCAGCATTTT.

By share, this clone counts as medium-sized. V and J are TRBV19 and TRBJ1-2; D gene unclear. Germline CDR1 LNHDA, CDR2 SQIVND (reference sequence). CDR3 length equals 13 residues. V was trimmed by 8 bases and J by 3 bases, leaving 13 bases between them. The CDR3 here is CASGPRTDYGYTF. CDR3 nucleotide sequence: TGTGCCAGTGGACCCAGGACTGACTATGGCTACACCTTC.

The chain joins TRBV6-6 to TRBJ1-5; D is possibly TRBD1 (6 bases). Germline CDR1 and CDR2: MNHNY and SVGAGI (reference sequence). The CDR3 contains 14 residues. Trimming took off 4 bases at V and 4 bases at J, with 11 bases between the two ends. The CDR3 spells CASSSTGANQPQHF. CDR3 nucleotides: TGTGCCAGCAGTTCCACGGGGGCTAATCAGCCCCAGCATTTT.

The chain is built from TRBV5-1 and TRBJ1-1; weak D call: TRBD1 (6 bases). Trimming cost V 6 bases and J 1 base, with 13 bases left between them. This CDR3 comprises 14 residues. Germline CDR1 and CDR2: SGHRS and YFSETQ. This CDR3 is CASTSTGQNTEAFF. The CDR3 DNA reads as TGCGCCAGCACCAGTACAGGGCAGAACACTGAAGCTTTCTTT.

This chain connects TRBV6-7 to TRBJ2-7; D is unresolved. TRBV6-7 is noted as an ORF with a role that remains uncertain. V was cut by 2 bases and J by 2 bases, with 16 bases left in between. This CDR3 comprises 16 residues. CDR3 bases: TGTGCCAGCAGTTACACCCAGATCTCGATAGCCTACGAGCAGTACTTC. Residues: CASSYTQISIAYEQYF.

V gene TRBV11-2 combines with J gene TRBJ1-6; 11 bases line up with TRBD1. The V gene's germline CDR1 is SGHAT and CDR2 FQNNGV. CDR3 size: 16 residues. The V and J ends lost 0 bases and 10 bases, in that order; junction bases with no gene match: 5. The CDR3 protein is CASSLDLDRGPSPLHF. CDR3 DNA: TGTGCCAGCAGCTTAGATCTGGACAGGGGGCCATCACCCCTCCACTTT.